This T cell receptor beta chain was identified in a study of identical twins. A universal primer site was incorporated via template switching, and the cDNA contained unique molecular identifiers. One entry per CDR3 protein results from TCRdb running MiXCR on the 5' RACE reads. This sample has some 730,000 distinct CDR3 sequences, with 15% to 20% found just once. Overall study findings and caveats: The study reached conclusions through statistical analysis that was cross-sectional, not following the same donors.

This clonotype was recorded at least ten times. The antigen remains unidentified. With no exceptions, donors were healthy Caucasians. The germline V gene encodes CDR1 KGHDR and CDR2 SFDVKD. The V end was cut by 6 bases, the J end by 7 bases, with 9 bases between. There are 12 residues in the CDR3. Another study also made use of these data, one on T cells expressing NK-cell markers. According to that study: Seropositivity for HCMV was found in most of the eight sequenced donors, with one seronegative.

Specimen: PBMCs. The sequence was obtained from a woman in her late teens or twenties in good health. The chain is built from TRBV24-1 and TRBJ2-1; D gene unclear. The CDR3 here is CATSSSSNEQFF. The CDR3 DNA follows: TGTGCCACCAGTAGTAGTTCAAATGAGCAGTTCTTC.